This TCR beta chain was documented in a study of CD8+ T cells in alopecia areata. Whole-study context: Treated patients were given oral tofacitinib, which was dosed at 5 to 10 mg twice daily.

Germline CDR1 reads MNHEY; CDR2 reads SMNVEV (reference sequence). The length of the CDR3 is 17 residues. V lost 5 bases and J lost 6, with 23 bases in between. Treatment here: oral pan-JAK inhibitor, 5-10 mg twice daily. In each case, RNA was isolated and then reverse transcribed into cDNA as the sequencing template. Using immunoSEQ multiplex PCR, the repertoire was profiled, and TCRdb retains in-frame clones only, with some absent. This sample has roughly 110,000 clones; around 50% occur once, and the top ten carry 9% to 15%. The receptor was isolated from a human donor with alopecia areata. The sample was CD8+ T cells sorted from blood, taken at week 24, from a patient treated with tofacitinib. The genes are TRBV27 and TRBJ1-5, with D maybe TRBD1 (5 bases). The CDR3 sequence is CASSPKVLGRVAQPQHF. DNA for the CDR3: TGTGCCAGCAGTCCCAAGGTCCTAGGCAGGGTGGCTCAGCCCCAGCATTTT.